Included here is one T cell receptor (beta chain) sequence, with context. Relapse was seen in all patients after autologous stem cell transplantation, and brentuximab vedotin exposure was variable. This sample is part of a study of PD-1 blockade in classical Hodgkin lymphoma. Data came from immunoSEQ multiplex PCR; TCRdb stores just in-frame clones and leaves some out. The sample contains about 22,000 clones, around three quarters of which appear only once. The CDR3 sequence is 15 residues long. The germline gives CDR1 MNHEY, CDR2 SMNVEV (reference sequence). J gave up 1 base and V 3 bases, and 5 bases lay outside the gene matches.

This sequence originates from a human donor with classical Hodgkin lymphoma. The material sequenced was peripheral blood mononuclear cells (PBMCs), taken before the second cycle of nivolumab. The rearrangement uses TRBV27 and TRBJ2-7; 8 nucleotides line up with TRBD1. The CDR3 nucleotides are TGTGCCAGCAGTTTTGGAAGGGACAGGTCCTACGAGCAGTACTTC. As protein: CASSFGRDRSYEQYF.